The 30 T cell receptor beta chains reported below all come from one sample, sequenced in a study of T-cell reconstitution after alpha-beta-depleted transplantation in children. Molecular barcoding with unique molecular identifiers was used for the TCRbeta library. TCRdb reanalysed the PCR reads using MiXCR and keeps one entry per CDR3 protein. The data show 500,000 to 600,000 distinct CDR3 sequences, 25% to 30% seen once. The sequences come from PBMCs, collected before TCRalphabeta/CD19-depleted stem cell transplant. Every receptor here comes from a boy younger than two with Wiskott-Aldrich syndrome, due to receive a stem cell transplant.

This clonotype turned up a few times. The genes are TRBV12-3 or TRBV12-4 and TRBJ1-1, with D possibly TRBD1 on 5 matching bases. The V gene lost 3 bases and the J gene lost 0 bases, with 17 bases spanning the gap. The CDR3 is 17 amino acids. CDR3 in amino acids: CASSFPTNRRLNTEAFF. CDR3 nucleotide sequence: TGTGCCAGCAGTTTCCCCACAAACAGGCGCCTGAACACTGAAGCTTTCTTT.

The chain is built from TRBV5-1 and TRBJ2-5; 7 bases are a match to TRBD2. The germline gives CDR1 SGHRS, CDR2 YFSETQ. Losses at the gene ends were 5 bases for V and 2 bases for J; bases not matched to a gene: 9. The CDR3 covers 15 residues. The CDR3 DNA follows: TGCGCCAGCAGGGCTCTAGGAGCGGGGCAAGAGACCCAGTACTTC. This sequence encodes CASRALGAGQETQYF.

This clonotype has a count of ten or more. The chain couples TRBV5-1 to TRBJ2-1; D gene unclear. V was trimmed by 5 bases and J by 7 bases, leaving 7 bases between them. The CDR3 is 11 amino acids. CDR1 is SGHRS and CDR2 is YFSETQ in the germline V gene. The CDR3 nucleotides read TGCGCCAGCAGACGTCAAAATGAGCAGTTCTTC. Residues: CASRRQNEQFF.

This clonotype was observed a few times. This chain uses TRBV24-1 with TRBJ2-6; D call uncertain. There are 17 residues in the CDR3. Trimming took off 0 bases at V and 0 bases at J, with 8 bases between the two ends. Per the germline V gene, CDR1 is KGHDR and CDR2 is SFDVKD. The CDR3 DNA reads TGTGCCACCAGTGATTTGATTCTGGTCTCTGGGGCCAACGTCCTGACTTTC. Protein product: CATSDLILVSGANVLTF.

The chain uses TRBV5-1 and TRBJ2-5; 10 bases fit TRBD2. The CDR3 contains 16 residues. Germline CDR1 and CDR2: SGHRS and YFSETQ. J was trimmed by 4 bases and V by 1 base; bases with no gene match: 7. The CDR3 DNA reads as TGCGCCAGCAGCTTGCCTAGCGGGAGACACGGAGAGACCCAGTACTTC. Translated, it gives CASSLPSGRHGETQYF. Combining the CDR3 with reference TRBV5-1 and TRBJ2-5 gives the whole variable domain KAGVTQTPRYLIKTRGQQVTLSCSPISGHRSVSWYQQTPGQGLQFLFEYFSETQRNKGNFPGRFSGRQFSNSRSEMNVSTLELGDSALYLCASSLPSGRHGETQYFGPGTRLLVL.

This chain uses TRBV7-2 with TRBJ1-5; D might be TRBD1 (6 bases). V lost 1 base and J lost 5, with 9 bases in between. This CDR3 spans 14 amino acids. Germline CDR1 is SGHTA and CDR2 is FQGNSA. In DNA, the CDR3 is TGTGCCAGCAGCTTAGGACAGGTTGATCAGCCCCAGCATTTT. Its translation is CASSLGQVDQPQHF.

V usage is TRBV28 and J usage is TRBJ1-4; D is uncertain. V lost 3 bases and J 7 bases, leaving 15 bases between the germline ends. CDR3 length equals 15 residues. In germline, CDR1 is MDHEN, CDR2 SYDVKM. The DNA of the CDR3 is TGTGCCAGCAGTTTTCTGGCAGGAGGGTTTGAAAAACTGTTTTTT. It translates to CASSFLAGGFEKLFF.

The chain joins TRBV19 to TRBJ2-3; tentative D call: TRBD2 (5 bases). This CDR3 has 15 residues. CDR1 and CDR2 from the germline V gene are LNHDA and SQIVND (reference sequence). Trimming cost V 10 bases and J 0 bases, with 17 bases left between them. As DNA, the CDR3 is TGTGCCACCTCGGCACCCAGCGGTAGCACAGATACGCAGTATTTT. Protein product: CATSAPSGSTDTQYF. The variable domain in full, with the rest retrieved from reference TRBV19 and TRBJ2-3, is DGGITQSPKYLFRKEGQNVTLSCEQNLNHDAMYWYRQDPGQGLRLIYYSQIVNDFQKGDIAEGYSVSREKKESFPLTVTSAQKNPTAFYLCATSAPSGSTDTQYFGPGTRLTVL.

There are a few counts of this clonotype. The rearrangement joins TRBV24-1 to TRBJ2-5, with D uncertain. Per germline, CDR1 KGHDR and CDR2 SFDVKD. The CDR3 totals 13 residues. Deletions cut 6 bases from V and 5 bases from J, with 12 bases between. The CDR3 spells CATSRSPGETQYF. In DNA form, the CDR3 reads TGTGCCACCAGTAGGAGCCCCGGCGAGACCCAGTACTTC.

Comments on this clonotype: The junction departs from the called germline gene at one end, perhaps through a read error. This chain joins TRBV30 and TRBJ1-3; D is uncertain. There are 12 residues in the CDR3. Per germline, CDR1 GTSNPN and CDR2 SVGIG (reference sequence). CDR3 sequence reads: CAWIHSGNTIYF. DNA of the CDR3: TGTGCCTGGATTCATTCTGGAAACACGATATATTTT.

This clonotype was detected many times. The junction departs from the called germline gene at one end, perhaps through a read error. This chain links TRBV5-1 with TRBJ2-3, with 10 bases fitting TRBD2. The CDR3 loop spans 16 amino acids. Germline assignment: CDR1 SGHRS and CDR2 YFSETQ. The CDR3 DNA follows: TGTGCCAGCAGCCCGCTGACTAGCGGGTCTACAGATACGCAGTATTTT. As protein: CASSPLTSGSTDTQYF. Full variable domain (missing parts from reference TRBV5-1 and TRBJ2-3): KAGVTQTPRYLIKTRGQQVTLSCSPISGHRSVSWYQQTPGQGLQFLFEYFSETQRNKGNFPGRFSGRQFSNSRSEMNVSTLELGDSALYLCASSPLTSGSTDTQYFGPGTRLTVL.

The V and J genes are TRBV29-1 and TRBJ2-1; maybe TRBD2 (6 bases). V lost 7 bases, J lost 9 bases, and 25 bases lay in between. The CDR3 contains 15 residues. Germline V gives CDR1 SQVTM, CDR2 ANQGSEA. The CDR3 sequence is CSAGSRTWGSSEQFF. The CDR3 DNA reads TGCAGCGCCGGGAGTAGGACATGGGGGTCTAGTGAGCAGTTCTTC.

This clonotype was found a few times. V and J are TRBV12-3 or TRBV12-4 and TRBJ2-1; 10 bases are shared with TRBD2. V lost 0 bases and J lost 7; bases outside the gene matches: 6. The CDR3 is 16 residues long. CDR3 sequence (DNA): TGTGCCAGCAGTTTAGCGCGGTCTAGCGGGAGTAATGAGCAGTTCTTC. It codes for CASSLARSSGSNEQFF.

This clonotype was found a few times. V gene TRBV6-1 combines with J gene TRBJ1-2; D uncertain. The CDR3 covers 16 residues. Trimming took 1 base from V and 8 from J, leaving 20 bases between them. Per germline, CDR1 MNHNS and CDR2 SASEGT. CDR3 bases: TGTGCCAGCAGTGAAGGAGCAGGTTGGTTCTATGGCGGCTACACCTTC. Its translation: CASSEGAGWFYGGYTF.

This rearrangement joins TRBV20-1 to TRBJ2-4; TRBD1 or TRBD2 may be the D gene (5 bases each). Germline CDR1 is DFQATT and CDR2 is SNEGSKA (reference sequence). The CDR3 sequence is 14 residues long. The V end was cut by 2 bases, the J end by 6 bases, with 14 bases between. This CDR3 is CSARIPGPINIQYF. The CDR3, as DNA: TGCAGTGCTAGAATACCGGGACCGATAAACATTCAGTACTTC.

This clonotype was seen many times. The chain combines TRBV7-2 with TRBJ2-7, with D possibly being TRBD1 (5 bases). V lost 5 bases to trimming and J lost 2 bases, with 10 bases between them. Germline CDR1 reads SGHTA; CDR2 reads FQGNSA. The CDR3 length is 13 residues. The CDR3 DNA follows: TGTGCCAGCAGCGTGACAGTGACCTACGAGCAGTACTTC. It yields the protein CASSVTVTYEQYF. Full variable domain (outside the CDR3, taken from reference TRBV7-2 and TRBJ2-7): GAGVSQSPSNKVTEKGKDVELRCDPISGHTALYWYRQSLGQGLEFLIYFQGNSAPDKSGLPSDRFSAERTGGSVSTLTIQRTQQEDSAVYLCASSVTVTYEQYFGPGTRLTVT.

The chain combines TRBV6-2 or TRBV6-3 with TRBJ2-1; perhaps TRBD2 as D (5 bases). Trimming took 3 bases from V and 7 from J, leaving 13 bases between them. CDR3 length: 14 amino acids. Looked up from germline, CDR1 is MNHEY and CDR2 is SVGEGT. In nucleotides, the CDR3 is TGTGCCAGCAGTTATCGGGCGGGCGGGAATGAGCAGTTCTTC. This codes for CASSYRAGGNEQFF.

This clonotype was counted only a few times. CDR3 bases: TGCAGTGCTAGAGATAGGCCAAACCCCAGCTCCTACGAGCAGTACTTC. As protein: CSARDRPNPSSYEQYF. The V gene is TRBV20-1, the J gene TRBJ2-7; D remains unclear. V lost 0 bases to trimming and J lost 0 bases, with 15 bases between them. CDR1 and CDR2 (germline): DFQATT, SNEGSKA (reference sequence). The CDR3 runs 16 residues.

The chain is built from TRBV27 and TRBJ2-7; 10 nucleotides align to TRBD1. Unmatched junction bases numbered 9, after V lost 0 bases and J lost 4 bases. The length of the CDR3 is 17 residues. CDR1 is MNHEY, CDR2 SMNVEV, per germline (reference sequence). The CDR3 region is CASSLSQGGQGLYEQYF. The CDR3 DNA reads TGTGCCAGCAGTTTATCGCAAGGGGGACAGGGGTTATACGAGCAGTACTTC.

The chain recombines TRBV4-1 with TRBJ2-6; 9 positions match TRBD1. The ends lost 5 bases at V and 2 bases at J; junction bases unmatched: 7. Germline lookup yields CDR1 MGHRA and CDR2 YSYEKL. The CDR3 is 17 amino acids. CDR3 region: CASSGPGTGTGANVLTF. CDR3 DNA sequence: TGCGCCAGCAGCGGTCCCGGGACAGGGACTGGGGCCAACGTCCTGACTTTC.

The chain has TRBV5-1 and TRBJ2-5; tentatively, D is TRBD2 (5 bases). The V gene's germline CDR1 is SGHRS and CDR2 YFSETQ. Trimming took 0 bases from V and 4 from J, leaving 10 bases between them. The CDR3 loop spans 14 amino acids. This CDR3 is CASSLGDYRETQYF. The CDR3 DNA reads TGCGCCAGCAGCTTGGGTGACTATAGAGAGACCCAGTACTTC.

The rearrangement joins TRBV6-1 to TRBJ1-1, with 8 bases fitting TRBD1. This CDR3 comprises 16 residues. Germline CDR1 is MNHNS and CDR2 is SASEGT. V was clipped by 6 bases and J by 1 base; unmatched bases: 10. CDR3 protein: CASRSSGGAGNTEAFF. The CDR3 region has the DNA TGTGCCAGCAGATCATCAGGGGGCGCAGGGAACACTGAAGCTTTCTTT.

The CDR3 loop is CASSRVRSPQGSYNEQFF. The DNA of the CDR3 is TGTGCCAGCAGCCGAGTGCGGAGTCCTCAGGGCTCCTACAATGAGCAGTTCTTC. The chain joins TRBV11-2 to TRBJ2-1, with D possibly TRBD1 on 5 matching bases. The V gene lost 5 bases and the J gene lost 0 bases, with 20 bases spanning the gap. The CDR3 totals 18 residues. The germline V gene has CDR1 SGHAT and CDR2 FQNNGV.

This clonotype was observed a few times. The V call is TRBV3-1, the J call TRBJ1-1; D is perhaps TRBD1 (5 bases). The V gene's germline CDR1 is LGHDT and CDR2 YNNKEL (reference sequence). The CDR3 is 15 amino acids. Trimming removed 2 bases at V and 3 bases at J, with 13 bases between. The CDR3 DNA follows: TGTGCCAGCAGCCAAAGGGGTGGGGGTCACACTGAAGCTTTCTTT. Protein: CASSQRGGGHTEAFF. The full variable domain, its missing parts supplied by reference TRBV3-1 and TRBJ1-1, is DTAVSQTPKYLVTQMGNDKSIKCEQNLGHDTMYWYKQDSKKFLKIMFSYNNKELIINETVPNRFSPKSPDKAHLNLHINSLELGDSAVYFCASSQRGGGHTEAFFGQGTRLTVV.

The table lists this clonotype with a few counts. This sequence joins TRBV12-3 or TRBV12-4 and TRBJ2-1, with 11 nucleotides matching TRBD2. This CDR3 has 16 residues. V trimming: 6 bases; J trimming: 6 bases; junction bases outside the gene matches: 10. CDR3 sequence: CASRFSGRVRGNEQFF. In DNA form, the CDR3 reads TGTGCCAGCAGATTTAGCGGGAGGGTTCGCGGCAATGAGCAGTTCTTC.

The chain joins TRBV5-1 to TRBJ1-1, with 10 bases identical to TRBD1. This CDR3 has 14 residues. After removal of 7 bases from V and 4 bases from J, the junction contained 7 bases not matched to a gene. Germline V CDR1 and CDR2: SGHRS, YFSETQ. The CDR3 DNA reads TGCGCCAGCCACCGGGACAGGGGAGGCACTGAAGCTTTCTTT. Translated: CASHRDRGGTEAFF.

This chain joins TRBV7-3 and TRBJ1-5, with 8 bases aligning to TRBD1. V dropped 2 bases and J dropped 3; count of bases not matched to a gene: 15. The CDR3 is 19 residues long. Germline CDR1 is SGHTA and CDR2 is FQGTGA. CDR3 loop: CASSLYNERDRIYNQPQHF. CDR3 coding DNA: TGTGCCAGCAGCTTATATAACGAGAGGGACAGGATCTACAATCAGCCCCAGCATTTT. Full variable domain (rest looked up from reference TRBV7-3 and TRBJ1-5): GAGVSQTPSNKVTEKGKYVELRCDPISGHTALYWYRQSLGQGPEFLIYFQGTGAADDSGLPNDRFFAVRPEGSVSTLKIQRTERGDSAVYLCASSLYNERDRIYNQPQHFGDGTRLSIL.

This chain connects TRBV5-1 to TRBJ2-6, with D tentatively TRBD2 (5 bases). Germline CDR1 SGHRS, CDR2 YFSETQ. This CDR3 is built from 17 residues. V dropped 3 bases and J dropped 0 bases, with 13 bases sitting between them. The CDR3 bases are TGCGCCAGCAGCTCGGCGACGGGGTTCTCTGGGGCCAACGTCCTGACTTTC. This gives the protein CASSSATGFSGANVLTF. Combining the CDR3 with reference TRBV5-1 and TRBJ2-6 gives the whole variable domain KAGVTQTPRYLIKTRGQQVTLSCSPISGHRSVSWYQQTPGQGLQFLFEYFSETQRNKGNFPGRFSGRQFSNSRSEMNVSTLELGDSALYLCASSSATGFSGANVLTFGAGSRLTVL.

The table lists this clonotype with a few counts. At one of its ends the junction is not consistent with the germline gene, which may arise from a read error. J is TRBJ2-7 and V is TRBV20-1, with D perhaps matching TRBD1 or TRBD2 (6 bases each). CDR3 size: 13 residues. CDR1 is DFQATT, CDR2 SNEGSKA, per germline (reference sequence). The CDR3 DNA reads as TGCAGTGCAAGAGGAGGGGGAACCTACGAGCAGTACTTC. Translation gives CSARGGGTYEQYF.

The genes are TRBV6-5 and TRBJ1-6, with D perhaps matching TRBD1 (5 bases). V shed 7 bases and J shed 5 bases, with 9 bases lying between them. The CDR3 is 13 residues long. Germline V gene sequence: CDR1 MNHEY, CDR2 SVGAGI. CDR3 DNA: TGTGCCAGCATACTAGGGGATAATTCACCCCTCCACTTT. Translated: CASILGDNSPLHF.